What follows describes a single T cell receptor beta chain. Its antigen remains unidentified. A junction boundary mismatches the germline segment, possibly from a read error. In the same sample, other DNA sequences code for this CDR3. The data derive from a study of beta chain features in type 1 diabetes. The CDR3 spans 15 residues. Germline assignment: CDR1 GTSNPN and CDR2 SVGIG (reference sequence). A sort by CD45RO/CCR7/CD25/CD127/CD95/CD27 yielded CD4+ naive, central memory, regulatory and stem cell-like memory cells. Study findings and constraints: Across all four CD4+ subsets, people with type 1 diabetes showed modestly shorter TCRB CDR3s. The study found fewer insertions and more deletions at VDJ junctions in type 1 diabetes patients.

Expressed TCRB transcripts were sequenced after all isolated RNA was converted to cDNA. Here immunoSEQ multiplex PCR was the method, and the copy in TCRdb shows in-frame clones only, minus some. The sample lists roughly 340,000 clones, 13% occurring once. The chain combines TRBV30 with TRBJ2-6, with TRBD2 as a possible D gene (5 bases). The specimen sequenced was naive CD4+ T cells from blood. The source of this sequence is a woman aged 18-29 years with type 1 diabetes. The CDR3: CAWIRGKTGANVLTF. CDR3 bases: TGTGCCTGGATCCGAGGGAAAACTGGAGCCAACGTCCTGACTTTC. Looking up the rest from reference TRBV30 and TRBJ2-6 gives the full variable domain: SQTIHQWPATLVQPVGSPLSLECTVEGTSNPNLYWYRQAAGRGLQLLFYSVGIGQISSEVPQNLSASRPQDRQFILSSKKLLLSDSGFYLCAWIRGKTGANVLTFGAGSRLTVL.